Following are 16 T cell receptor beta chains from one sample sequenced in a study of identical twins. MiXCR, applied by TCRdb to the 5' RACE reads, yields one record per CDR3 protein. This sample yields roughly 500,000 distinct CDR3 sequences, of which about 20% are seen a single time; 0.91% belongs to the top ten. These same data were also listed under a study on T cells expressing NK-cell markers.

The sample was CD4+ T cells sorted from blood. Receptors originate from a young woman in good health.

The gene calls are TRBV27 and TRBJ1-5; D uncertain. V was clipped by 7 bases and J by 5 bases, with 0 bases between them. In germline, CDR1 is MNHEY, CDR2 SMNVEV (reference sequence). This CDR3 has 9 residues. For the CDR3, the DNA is TGTGCCAGCAATCAGCCCCAGCATTTT. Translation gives CASNQPQHF.

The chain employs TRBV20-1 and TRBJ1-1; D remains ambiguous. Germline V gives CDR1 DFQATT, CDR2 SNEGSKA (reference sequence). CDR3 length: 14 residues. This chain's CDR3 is CSAARASTGTEAFF. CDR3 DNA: TGCAGCGCTGCTAGAGCTTCGACTGGGACTGAAGCTTTCTTT.

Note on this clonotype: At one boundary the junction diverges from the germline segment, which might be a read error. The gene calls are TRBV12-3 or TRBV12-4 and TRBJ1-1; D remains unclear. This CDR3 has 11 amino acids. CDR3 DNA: TGTGCCAGCAGTTATTCTCGGATCACAGACTTT. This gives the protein CASSYSRITDF.

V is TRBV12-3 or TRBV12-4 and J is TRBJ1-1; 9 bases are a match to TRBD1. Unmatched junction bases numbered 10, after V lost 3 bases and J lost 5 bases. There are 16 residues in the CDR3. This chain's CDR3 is CASSFGTGYGGTEAFF. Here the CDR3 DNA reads TGTGCCAGCAGTTTTGGGACAGGGTACGGGGGAACTGAAGCTTTCTTT.

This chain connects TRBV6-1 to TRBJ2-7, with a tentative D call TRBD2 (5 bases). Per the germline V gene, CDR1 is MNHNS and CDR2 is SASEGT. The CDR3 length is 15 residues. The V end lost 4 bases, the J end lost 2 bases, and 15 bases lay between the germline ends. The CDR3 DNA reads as TGTGCCAGCAGTGCCCGCGGACTGGAGCCCTACGAGCAGTACTTC. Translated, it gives CASSARGLEPYEQYF.

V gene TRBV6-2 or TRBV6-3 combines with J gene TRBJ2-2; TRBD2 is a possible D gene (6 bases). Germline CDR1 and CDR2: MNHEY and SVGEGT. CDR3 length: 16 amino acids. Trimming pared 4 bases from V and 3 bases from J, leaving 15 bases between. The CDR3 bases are TGTGCCAGCAGTTTTTTCGGGGGAATGGACACCGGGGAGCTGTTTTTT. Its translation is CASSFFGGMDTGELFF.

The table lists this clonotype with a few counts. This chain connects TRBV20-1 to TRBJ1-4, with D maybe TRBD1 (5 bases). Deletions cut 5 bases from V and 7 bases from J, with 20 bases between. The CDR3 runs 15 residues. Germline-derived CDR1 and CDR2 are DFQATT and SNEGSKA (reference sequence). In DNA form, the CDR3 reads TGCAGTGCTCGGGACCTCCATGACCTGGGTGAAAAACTGTTTTTT. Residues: CSARDLHDLGEKLFF.

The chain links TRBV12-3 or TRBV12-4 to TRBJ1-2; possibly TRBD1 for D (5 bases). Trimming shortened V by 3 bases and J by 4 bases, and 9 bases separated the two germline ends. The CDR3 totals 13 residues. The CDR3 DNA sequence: TGTGCCAGCAGTTTGGGACTTTTCTATGGCTACACCTTC. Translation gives CASSLGLFYGYTF.

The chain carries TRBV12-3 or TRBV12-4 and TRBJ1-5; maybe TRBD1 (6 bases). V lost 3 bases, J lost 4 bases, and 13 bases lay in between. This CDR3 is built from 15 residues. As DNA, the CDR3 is TGTGCCAGCAGTTTTGGGGGGGCTGGGAATCAGCCCCAGCATTTT. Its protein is CASSFGGAGNQPQHF.

This CDR3 reads CATSGRGAYNEQFF. The DNA of the CDR3 is TGTGCCACCAGTGGGCGGGGGGCGTACAATGAGCAGTTCTTC. The chain carries TRBV24-1 and TRBJ2-1, with 8 bases matching TRBD2. J was trimmed by 4 bases and V by 5 bases; bases with no gene match: 3. The germline V gene encodes CDR1 KGHDR and CDR2 SFDVKD. This CDR3 has 14 amino acids.

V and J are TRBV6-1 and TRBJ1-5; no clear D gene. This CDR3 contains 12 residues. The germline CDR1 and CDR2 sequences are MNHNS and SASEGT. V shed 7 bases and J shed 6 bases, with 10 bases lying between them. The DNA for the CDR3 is TGTGCCAGCACCGGCGGGTCTCAGCCCCAGCATTTT. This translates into CASTGGSQPQHF.

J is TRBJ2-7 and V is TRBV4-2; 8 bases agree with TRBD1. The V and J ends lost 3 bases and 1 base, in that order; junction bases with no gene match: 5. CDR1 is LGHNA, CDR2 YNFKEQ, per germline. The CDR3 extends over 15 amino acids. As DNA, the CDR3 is TGTGCCAGCAGCCAGGCAGGGGGCGAATCCTACGAGCAGTACTTC. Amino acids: CASSQAGGESYEQYF.

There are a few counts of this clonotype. The CDR3 DNA reads TGCGCCAGCAGCTTGGGGCTTGGGTTTGCCTACGAGCAGTACTTC. It codes for CASSLGLGFAYEQYF. J is TRBJ2-7 and V is TRBV5-1; D is undetermined. The CDR3 has 15 residues. With 0 bases removed from V and 2 bases from J, the gap between germline ends came to 12 bases. Germline V gives CDR1 SGHRS, CDR2 YFSETQ.

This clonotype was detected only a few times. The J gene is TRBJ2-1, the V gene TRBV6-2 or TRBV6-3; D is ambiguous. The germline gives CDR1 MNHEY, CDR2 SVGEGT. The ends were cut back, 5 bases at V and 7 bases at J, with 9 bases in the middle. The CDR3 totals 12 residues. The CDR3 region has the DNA TGTGCCAGCAGTCACCCGAAAAATGAGCAGTTCTTC. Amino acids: CASSHPKNEQFF.

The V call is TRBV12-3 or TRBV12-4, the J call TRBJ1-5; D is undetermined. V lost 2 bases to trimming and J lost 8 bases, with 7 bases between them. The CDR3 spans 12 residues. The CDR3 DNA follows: TGTGCCAGCAGTTTACGGCCGGAGCCCCAGCATTTT. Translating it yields CASSLRPEPQHF.

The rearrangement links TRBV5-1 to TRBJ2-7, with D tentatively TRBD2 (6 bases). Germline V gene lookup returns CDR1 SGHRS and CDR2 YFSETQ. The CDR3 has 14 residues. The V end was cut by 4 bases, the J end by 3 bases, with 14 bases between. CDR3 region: CASSEPTSLYEQYF. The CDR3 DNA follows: TGCGCCAGCAGCGAGCCGACTAGTCTCTACGAGCAGTACTTC.